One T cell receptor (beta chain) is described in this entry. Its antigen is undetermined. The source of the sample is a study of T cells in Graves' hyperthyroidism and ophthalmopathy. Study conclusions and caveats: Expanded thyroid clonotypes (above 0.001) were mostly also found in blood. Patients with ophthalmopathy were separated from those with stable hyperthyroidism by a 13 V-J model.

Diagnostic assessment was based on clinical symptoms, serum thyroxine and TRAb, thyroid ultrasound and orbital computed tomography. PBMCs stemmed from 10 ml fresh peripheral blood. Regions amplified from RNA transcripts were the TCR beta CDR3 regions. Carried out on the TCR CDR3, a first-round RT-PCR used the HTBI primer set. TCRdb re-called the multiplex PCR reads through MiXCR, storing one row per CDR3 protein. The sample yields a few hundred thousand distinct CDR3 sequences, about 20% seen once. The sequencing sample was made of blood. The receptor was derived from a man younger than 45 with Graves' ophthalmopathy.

CDR3 sequence reads: CASSLEDDGQPQHF. The CDR3 region has the DNA TGTGCCAGCAGCTTAGAAGACGATGGGCAGCCCCAGCATTTT. This chain uses TRBV6-5 with TRBJ1-5, with unresolved D. Germline-derived CDR1 and CDR2 are MNHEY and SVGAGI. The CDR3 is 14 amino acids. Trimming cost V 6 bases and J 7 bases, with 16 bases left between them.